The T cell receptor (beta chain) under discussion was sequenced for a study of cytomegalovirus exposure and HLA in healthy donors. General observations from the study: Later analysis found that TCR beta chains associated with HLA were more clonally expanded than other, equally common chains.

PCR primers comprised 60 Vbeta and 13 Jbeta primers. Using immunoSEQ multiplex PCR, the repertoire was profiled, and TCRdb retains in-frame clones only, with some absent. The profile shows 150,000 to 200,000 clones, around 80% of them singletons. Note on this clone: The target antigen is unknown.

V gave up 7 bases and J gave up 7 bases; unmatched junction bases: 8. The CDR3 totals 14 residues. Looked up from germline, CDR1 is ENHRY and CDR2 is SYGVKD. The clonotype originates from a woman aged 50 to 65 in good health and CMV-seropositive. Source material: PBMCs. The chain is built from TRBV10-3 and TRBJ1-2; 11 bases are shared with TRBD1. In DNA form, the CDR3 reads TGTGCCATCAACTGGGACAGGGGGAACGGTGGCTACACCTTC. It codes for CAINWDRGNGGYTF.